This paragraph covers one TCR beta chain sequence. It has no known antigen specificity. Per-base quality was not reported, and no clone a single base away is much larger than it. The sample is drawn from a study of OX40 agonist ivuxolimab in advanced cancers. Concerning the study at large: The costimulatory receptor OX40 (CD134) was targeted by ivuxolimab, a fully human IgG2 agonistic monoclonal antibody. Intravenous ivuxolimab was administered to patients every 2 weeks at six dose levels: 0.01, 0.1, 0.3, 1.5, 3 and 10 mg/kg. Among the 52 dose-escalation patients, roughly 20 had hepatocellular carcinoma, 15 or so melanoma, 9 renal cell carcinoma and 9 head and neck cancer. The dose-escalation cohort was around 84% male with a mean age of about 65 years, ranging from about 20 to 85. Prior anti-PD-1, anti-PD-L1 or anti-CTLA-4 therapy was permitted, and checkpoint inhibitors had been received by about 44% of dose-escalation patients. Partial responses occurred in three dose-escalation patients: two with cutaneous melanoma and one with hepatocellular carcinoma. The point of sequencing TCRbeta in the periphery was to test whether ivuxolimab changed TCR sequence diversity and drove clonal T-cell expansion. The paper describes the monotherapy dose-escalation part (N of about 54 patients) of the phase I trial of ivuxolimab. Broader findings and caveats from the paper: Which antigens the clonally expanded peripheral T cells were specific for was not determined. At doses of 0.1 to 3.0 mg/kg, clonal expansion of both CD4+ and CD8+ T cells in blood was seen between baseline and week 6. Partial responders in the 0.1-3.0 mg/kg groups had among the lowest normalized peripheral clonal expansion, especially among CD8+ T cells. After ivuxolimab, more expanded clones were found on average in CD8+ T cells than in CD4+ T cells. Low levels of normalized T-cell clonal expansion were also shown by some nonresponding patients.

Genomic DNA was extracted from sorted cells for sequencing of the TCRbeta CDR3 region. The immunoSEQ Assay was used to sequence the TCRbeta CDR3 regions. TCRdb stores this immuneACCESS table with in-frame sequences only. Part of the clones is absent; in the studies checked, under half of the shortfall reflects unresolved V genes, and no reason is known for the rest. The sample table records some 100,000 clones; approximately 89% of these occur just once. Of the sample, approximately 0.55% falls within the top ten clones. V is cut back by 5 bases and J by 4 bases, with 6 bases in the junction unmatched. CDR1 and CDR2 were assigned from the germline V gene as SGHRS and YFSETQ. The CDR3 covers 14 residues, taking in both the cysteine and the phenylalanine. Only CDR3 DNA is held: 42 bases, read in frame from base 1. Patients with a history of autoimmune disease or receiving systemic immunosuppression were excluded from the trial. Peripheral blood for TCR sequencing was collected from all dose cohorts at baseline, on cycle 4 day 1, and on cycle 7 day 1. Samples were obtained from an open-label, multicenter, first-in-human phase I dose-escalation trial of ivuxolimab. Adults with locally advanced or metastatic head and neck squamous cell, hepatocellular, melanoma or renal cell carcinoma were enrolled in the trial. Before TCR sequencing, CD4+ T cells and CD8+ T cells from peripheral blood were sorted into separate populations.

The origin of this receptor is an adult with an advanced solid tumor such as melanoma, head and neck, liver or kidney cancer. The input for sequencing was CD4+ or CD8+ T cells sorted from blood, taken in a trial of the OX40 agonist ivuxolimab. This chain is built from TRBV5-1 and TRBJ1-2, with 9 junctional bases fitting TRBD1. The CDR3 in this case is CASSPGQGVYGYTF. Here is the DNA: TGCGCCAGCAGTCCGGGACAGGGCGTCTATGGCTACACCTTC.